This TCR beta chain came from a study of vaccination effects on CD4 cells after COVID-19. Looking at the study overall: All study participants received two doses of BNT162b2 or mRNA-1273 vaccine. Whole-study results and caveats: Marked clonal contraction was seen in infection- and vaccine-induced clones late after vaccination.

In the ViraFEST assay, antigen-specific CD4+ clonotypes were identified by expansion after peptide-pool stimulation. After roughly 11 days in culture, the CD4+ T cells were isolated. All vaccine recipients tested negative for nucleocapsid antibodies and had never contracted SARS-CoV-2 infection. Around 2 million PBMC were placed in each well, which was supplemented with approximately 9.7 IU/ml IL-2 and roughly 10 ug/ml peptides. A single count supports this clone. Its antigen is as yet unknown. This table comes from immunoSEQ multiplex PCR, and its TCRdb copy is limited to in-frame clones, with some not included. The sample contains 55,000 to 80,000 clones, roughly 70% of which appear only once. The ends lost 6 bases at V and 9 bases at J; junction bases unmatched: 15. CDR1 and CDR2 (germline): SGHRS, YFSETQ. This CDR3 region has 16 residues.

The origin of this receptor is a human donor who received a COVID-19 vaccine. The chain has TRBV5-1 and TRBJ2-1; 10 bases are shared with TRBD1. The material sequenced was CD4+ T cells from PBMCs cultured with HCoV-OC43 spike peptides, taken before COVID-19 vaccination. Subset here: HCoV-OC43 spike overlapping peptide pool stimulation. In DNA, the CDR3 is TGCGCCAGCACCCAAAGTGGGACAGGGGATGATTCTGAGCAGTTCTTC. Translation: CASTQSGTGDDSEQFF.